This T cell receptor beta chain came from a study of cytomegalovirus exposure and HLA in healthy donors (dated by TCRdb to the late 2010s). Looking at the study overall: In an earlier analysis of approximately 500 of the donors, less than 350 Gb of sequence data and 117 million unique TCR beta sequences from 180 million or so T cells were reported. All discovery cohort repertoires had been generated on a single sequencing platform. Four to six DR-DQ haplotypes were handled as single units for association and clustering, since linkage in the cohort was strong. The study was designed to test whether signatures of past pathogen exposure could be identified by cataloging public T cell receptors. To predict cytomegalovirus infection status, the study combined high-throughput TCR immunosequencing, statistical association of individual TCRs with disease status, and machine learning. A later analysis re-examined previously published TCR beta repertoires from about 700 donors and added high-resolution HLA genotyping to investigate patterns of TCR occurrence. Using immunosequencing, the study profiled T cell repertoires from some 670 subjects and related those repertoires to cytomegalovirus serostatus. Of the roughly 400 genotyped donors, approximately 81% were placed in the genetic ancestry cluster associated with self-reported Caucasian donors. The later analysis used no new phenotypic data to find candidate immune exposures, relying instead on TCR beta sequences and their occurrence across donors. In a later genetic analysis, genome-wide SNP genotypes for about 55% of the roughly 700 donors were used, and that subset was treated as a discovery cohort. Among roughly 400 genotyped donors of the cohort, an average of around 240,000 unique TCR beta nucleotide sequences were sequenced per donor, around 20% of them non-productive. An earlier analysis of around 540 of the donors applied high-throughput TCR beta sequencing to assess whether each TCR beta V gene segment acted as functional or pseudogenic. An early release covering roughly 580 HLA-typed donors comprised approximately 290 gigabases of sequencing data and around 85 million unique TCR sequences. A separate validation cohort of approximately 120 different subjects was used in addition to the 666-subject first cohort. Class I and class II HLA loci were covered by the typing at four-digit resolution. Typing coverage differed by locus: A, B, C, DRB1 and DQB1 were typed in roughly 620-640 donors, DQA1 in roughly 510, DPA1 in over 600, and DPB1 in 472. Donor age, sex, ethnicity and CMV serostatus were compiled alongside the repertoire data.

The paper's findings and limits, for the study overall: Linkage disequilibrium might explain the correlated functional status among segregating V segments, but an unknown experimental factor could not be ruled out. In vitro tests confirmed that a few of the cytomegalovirus-associated TCR beta chains recognize cytomegalovirus antigens. The authors suggested that the approach could potentially be extended to other disease states and immunological phenotypes. According to a later analysis, TCR association rates differed among HLA loci, with DRB1 alleles showing the most associated TCRs and HLA-C alleles showing the fewest. Because HLA typing was unavailable for some donors at each locus, only the typed subset was used in association tests. Because counts were too low, more than 15 rarely observed V segments, including chromosome 9 orphons, were excluded from the earlier analysis of under 650 of the donors. V-gene and J-gene trimming of TCR beta chains was associated with a missense DCLRE1C variant in a later genetic analysis, and the association was replicated in an independent cohort. A further reported finding was that TCR beta sequences accurately predicted the HLA-A and HLA-B alleles for most subjects in the first cohort. Broadly in line with IMGT annotations, most TCR beta V segments showed up in productive rearrangements about 87% or about 30% of the time in an earlier analysis of under 700 of the donors. A later analysis found that HLA-associated TCR beta chains were more clonally expanded and had lower generation probabilities than equally common non-associated chains. Some IMGT-functional V segments, including TRBV6-2 and TRBV6-3, could not be told apart with the 87-base-pair reads, so those segments were excluded. According to a later analysis, parvovirus B19, influenza, CMV and Epstein-Barr virus appeared linked to several top co-occurrence clusters. When HLA alleles, especially DR and DQ, strongly co-occurred, TCR associations were difficult to assign to individual alleles. Most TCR sequences were observed very rarely across donors, whereas some public TCRs were present in many individuals. In a later genetic analysis, fewer N-insertions in productive TCRs were reported among donors in an Asian-associated ancestry cluster than the 666-donor mean. A cluster of highly shared sequence variants was judged likely to be a technical artifact of the sequencing pipeline. The only immune exposure information available for the cohort was CMV serostatus. In a later analysis, some 17,000 TCR beta sequences were associated with specific HLA alleles at a false discovery rate of 0.05. A later analysis found that most CMV-associated TCR beta chains appeared HLA-restricted, with HLA associations seemingly driven largely by CMV exposure. The presence/absence analyses assumed that sequencing depth was roughly uniform across donors, and that assumption may not be true. In the study, about 150 TCR beta chains were listed as associated with cytomegalovirus. Cytomegalovirus status was reported to be diagnosed by the classifier with high specificity and sensitivity in both the original and validation cohorts. The cohort was sequenced for TCR beta chains only, and without alpha or paired-chain data the features that could be detected were limited.

Of note for this clone: There is no known antigen for this receptor. No quality values exist for individual bases; no much larger clone is one base distant.

The cohort comprised 666 healthy bone marrow donors. Cohort members were all nominally healthy when sampled, although unrecorded immune exposures were likely present. The donor tested CMV seronegative and was one of the 352 seronegative cohort members. Each donor provided a peripheral blood sample, and peripheral blood mononuclear cells were used for TCR beta sequencing. The Qiagen DNeasy Blood Extraction Kit was used to extract genomic DNA from the blood cell samples. V trim: 2 bases; J trim: 7 bases; unmatched bases: 1. From a lookup of the germline V gene, CDR1 and CDR2 are SGDLS and YYNGEE. The CDR3 numbers 14 residues from cysteine through phenylalanine. The entry retains the CDR3 DNA only, 42 bases that are in frame from base 1. The library was prepared using the immunoSEQ multiplex PCR assay. For the multiplex PCR, a mixture combining 60 forward primers for TCR Vbeta segments and 13 reverse primers for TCR Jbeta segments was used. Amplification of the CDR3 region of rearranged TCR beta genes was performed with a multiplex PCR assay on genomic DNA. The amplified TCR beta libraries were sequenced on the Illumina HiSeq System as 87-base-pair reads. Per the authors' processing: A later analysis counted approximately 76 million unique TCR beta chains across the 550 to 700 repertoires, and roughly 9.9 million of these chains were shared by at least two donors. Raw reads were error-corrected and collapsed into unique sequences with a nearest-neighbor algorithm that merged closely related sequences to remove PCR and sequencing errors. To assign V, D and J gene segments, CDR3 sequences were aligned to IMGT reference sequences. For a sequence to be retained, a match of at least six nucleotides was required to both a V gene segment and a J gene segment. Rearrangements were classified as productive when the CDR3 lacked stop codons and remained in frame with V and J, and all other rearrangements were classified as non-productive. Following IMGT convention, CDR3 was defined as the stretch from the second conserved V-encoded cysteine up to the conserved J-encoded phenylalanine. The earlier analysis of about 640 of the donors excluded any sequence lacking an unambiguous match to a single V gene segment. In an earlier analysis of several hundred of the donors, V segments were called functional above 56.7% productive rearrangements and were called segregating when the between-donor standard deviation exceeded 5%. A statistical classification framework was built for diagnosing cytomegalovirus status from the catalog of TCR beta chain sequences. In a later analysis, TCR nucleotide sequences were compared against IMGT/GENE-DB human TR gene sequences so that V and J genes could be assigned. Using the TCRdist pipeline, a later analysis assigned CDR3 sequences along with most-parsimonious VDJ recombination scenarios. In a later analysis, each TCR beta chain was defined by its CDR3 amino acid sequence together with its V-gene family, and reads lacking a unique V-gene family were excluded. To address suspected cross-contamination and a sequencing artifact, a later analysis removed around 590 highly shared, low-generation-probability nucleotide sequences. A later analysis calculated a clonal expansion index for each public chain from normalized within-repertoire ranks of inferred template counts. In a later analysis, generation probabilities were computed using a VDJ recombination model fitted to out-of-frame rearrangements, and the results were checked against IGoR. In a later analysis, TCR-TCR, TCR-HLA and TCR-CMV co-occurrence was scored with hypergeometric tests, and a repertoire-size bias correction was applied to TCR pairs. To estimate false discovery rates, a later analysis permuted the HLA or CMV assignments 20 times. In a later analysis, co-occurring TCRs were grouped with DBSCAN, and TCRdist sequence similarity was added when clustering was performed within HLA-allele-positive subsets. Repertoires with fewer than 30,000 or more than 120,000 public chains, plus five repertoires with anomalous nucleotide sharing, were excluded from co-occurrence clustering. This immuneACCESS table, as held by TCRdb, lists in-frame sequences with V and J called but not all clones. Of the missing ones, under half trace to an unresolved V gene in checked studies; the others have no known cause. V, J and clone size are taken as reported in that table, and D and trimming were inferred from the DNA itself. This sample comprises about 140,000 clones, just over 70% of them detected only once. The ten top clones hold around 1.6% of the sample.

Sequencing was performed on PBMCs. The chain is made from TRBV9 and TRBJ2-2; TRBD1 agrees with 11 junctional bases. The sequence was collected from a woman in her 30s in good health and CMV-seronegative. In nucleotide form, the sequence is TGTGCCAGCAGCGTCGGGACAGGGGGCGGGGAGCTGTTTTTT. It translates as CASSVGTGGGELFF.